One T cell receptor (beta chain) is described in this entry. Its antigen remains unidentified. CDR3 length equals 15 residues. From germline, CDR1 is MNHEY and CDR2 SVGAGI. V lost 2 bases to trimming and J lost 0 bases, with 8 bases between them. Healthy donors had no documented immune events, such as infections, while sampled. This entry comes from a study of identifying expanded T cells in peripheral blood. Study-wide results and limits: Over about two and four weeks, about 15 and 19 clones changed, versus 1.2 between replicates. Two-week clone count variance significantly increased as total template count grew.

Here immunoSEQ multiplex PCR was the method, and the copy in TCRdb shows in-frame clones only, minus some. This sample has some 120,000 clones, with 84% found just once. V is TRBV6-5 and J is TRBJ2-1; D unresolved. Sequenced: blood. The clonotype comes from a person aged 18 to 70 in good health. The CDR3, as DNA: TGTGCCAGCAGTTACGCCAGGAGCTCCTACAATGAGCAGTTCTTC. The encoded protein is CASSYARSSYNEQFF.